A single sample is the source of the 26 T cell receptor beta chains below, sequenced in a study of HIV-infected patients and healthy controls. 500 ng RNA was reverse transcribed with alpha and beta constant-region primers. Separate chain-specific third strand synthesis with multiplexing indices produced the alpha and beta libraries. TCRdb re-derived calls from the 5' RACE reads in MiXCR, one entry per CDR3 protein. The sample holds 7,500 or so distinct CDR3 sequences, around 8.3% seen once. No cell fractionation was done, so the repertoire covers all unsorted peripheral blood T cells. The material was blood, obtained before antiretroviral therapy. These receptors originate from an adult with HIV infection.

At least ten counts were recorded for this clonotype. V gene TRBV25-1 combines with J gene TRBJ1-2; D remains ambiguous. The germline V gene encodes CDR1 MGHDK and CDR2 SYGVNS. This CDR3 has 10 residues. Between the trimmed V and J ends, which lost 9 bases and 6 bases, there was a span of 8 bases. The CDR3 here is CASSQDGYTF. The DNA for the CDR3 is TGTGCCAGTTCCCAGGATGGCTACACCTTC.

This clonotype was detected ten times or more. The chain combines TRBV6-5 with TRBJ1-3, with unresolved D. Trimming left V 6 bases short and J 2 bases short, with 8 bases between. The CDR3 runs 13 residues. CDR1 MNHEY and CDR2 SVGAGI come from the germline V gene. The CDR3 DNA reads TGTGCCAGCAGCCGCGGAACTGGAAACACCATATATTTT. It translates to CASSRGTGNTIYF.

The sample holds a few counts of this clonotype. The rearrangement joins TRBV5-1 to TRBJ2-1; D possibly corresponds to TRBD1 (5 bases). V lost 3 bases and J 0 bases, leaving 10 bases between the germline ends. The germline gives CDR1 SGHRS, CDR2 YFSETQ. The CDR3 has 15 amino acids. The CDR3 nucleotides read TGCGCCAGCAGCTCCGGACATAGCTCCTACAATGAGCAGTTCTTC. It yields the protein CASSSGHSSYNEQFF.

This clonotype was recorded many times. J is TRBJ1-2 and V is TRBV6-1, with a tentative D call TRBD1 (6 bases). The CDR3 is made up of 14 amino acids. Germline V gene data show CDR1 as MNHNS and CDR2 as SASEGT. Trimming removed 5 bases from V and 1 base from J, with 11 bases in between. The CDR3 coding sequence is TGTGCCAGCAGTAGGGGGGGCGTTAACTATGGCTACACCTTC. Residues: CASSRGGVNYGYTF.

This clonotype counts as medium-sized. V usage is TRBV7-6 and J usage is TRBJ2-1; D is unclear. The V gene lost 1 base and the J gene lost 6 bases, with 13 bases spanning the gap. This CDR3 contains 15 residues. Germline CDR1 reads SGHVS; CDR2 reads FNYEAQ. This chain's CDR3 is CASSLGTDPGNEQFF. The CDR3 coding sequence is TGTGCCAGCAGCTTAGGCACTGATCCCGGCAATGAGCAGTTCTTC.

In this sample, this clonotype turned up many times. The V and J genes are TRBV5-1 and TRBJ1-3; D unresolved. Trimming removed 5 bases from V and 0 bases from J, with 6 bases in between. The germline V gene has CDR1 SGHRS and CDR2 YFSETQ. This CDR3 spans 13 amino acids. CDR3 DNA: TGCGCCAGCAGGCCCCACTCTGGAAACACCATATATTTT. This codes for CASRPHSGNTIYF.

V usage is TRBV7-2 and J usage is TRBJ2-7, with 7 bases lining up with TRBD2. J was trimmed by 2 bases and V by 4 bases; bases with no gene match: 11. The length of the CDR3 is 16 residues. Germline V lookup: CDR1 SGHTA, CDR2 FQGNSA. The CDR3 sequence is CASSWGSGEVTYEQYF. For the CDR3, the DNA is TGTGCCAGCAGCTGGGGAAGCGGGGAAGTTACCTACGAGCAGTACTTC.

In its sample, this clonotype was seen many times. The V and J genes are TRBV5-4 and TRBJ1-1, with TRBD1 matching over 8 bases. Germline V gene lookup returns CDR1 SGHNT and CDR2 YYREEE (reference sequence). The CDR3 is 14 residues long. Trimming cost V 6 bases and J 4 bases; bases outside gene matches: 8. The CDR3 reads CASTPDRGSTEAFF. CDR3 in DNA: TGTGCCAGCACCCCTGACAGGGGCTCCACTGAAGCTTTCTTT.

This clonotype appeared many times. The genes are TRBV5-1 and TRBJ1-1, with a possible D match to TRBD1 (5 bases). The CDR3 contains 13 residues. Germline V gene lookup returns CDR1 SGHRS and CDR2 YFSETQ. Trimming removed 4 bases at V and 3 bases at J, with 10 bases between. This CDR3 reads CASSGGGDTEAFF. The CDR3 coding sequence is TGCGCCAGCAGCGGGGGGGGGGACACTGAAGCTTTCTTT.

In its sample, this clonotype is medium-sized. The chain combines TRBV12-3 or TRBV12-4 with TRBJ2-1; D is ambiguous. This CDR3 is 16 amino acids long. The V end lost 5 bases, the J end lost 1 base, and 15 bases lay between the germline ends. CDR3 amino acids: CASSRIGPLSYNEQFF. In nucleotides, the CDR3 is TGTGCCAGCAGTCGCATTGGCCCCTTGTCCTACAATGAGCAGTTCTTC.

This clonotype is medium-sized by share. The chain couples TRBV5-1 to TRBJ2-7, with 7 nucleotides matching TRBD2. This CDR3 is 15 amino acids long. Looked up from germline, CDR1 is SGHRS and CDR2 is YFSETQ. V shed 3 bases and J 3 bases; nucleotides not matched to a gene: 9. The CDR3 sequence: CASSSGGTTVYEQYF. Here the CDR3 DNA reads TGCGCCAGCAGCTCCGGCGGGACTACGGTCTACGAGCAGTACTTC.

The chain links TRBV28 to TRBJ2-7; 7 bases match TRBD1. Germline loops: CDR1 MDHEN, CDR2 SYDVKM. The CDR3 has 14 residues. V gave up 6 bases and J gave up 0 bases; unmatched junction bases: 5. CDR3 nucleotides: TGTGCCAGCAGGGGGACAGCCTACTCCTACGAGCAGTACTTC. This codes for CASRGTAYSYEQYF.

V and J are TRBV2 and TRBJ2-3, with 12 bases that match TRBD2. CDR1 and CDR2 from the germline V gene are SNHLY and FYNNEI. Losses at the gene ends were 3 bases for V and 5 bases for J; bases not matched to a gene: 6. The CDR3 totals 16 residues. Here the CDR3 reads CASSELTSGGRDTQYF. CDR3 bases: TGTGCCAGCAGTGAGCTGACTAGCGGGGGAAGAGATACGCAGTATTTT.

By sample fraction, this clonotype is medium-sized. The chain uses TRBV12-3 or TRBV12-4 and TRBJ2-5; 9 bases agree with TRBD2. This CDR3 has 14 amino acids. Trimming at V came to 5 bases and at J to 2 bases, leaving 3 bases not matched to a gene. The CDR3, as DNA: TGTGCCAGCAGTGTGACTAGCGGACAAGAGACCCAGTACTTC. Protein sequence: CASSVTSGQETQYF.

This rearrangement joins TRBV10-3 to TRBJ2-2; D unclear. Germline CDR1 ENHRY, CDR2 SYGVKD. Trimming pared 2 bases from V and 4 bases from J, leaving 8 bases between. The CDR3 is made up of 14 amino acids. In DNA, the CDR3 is TGTGCCATCAGTGAGGGATTTGGCACCGGGGAGCTGTTTTTT. Amino acid sequence: CAISEGFGTGELFF.

The sample holds many counts of this clonotype. V and J are TRBV28 and TRBJ1-1; D is undetermined. CDR1 is MDHEN, CDR2 SYDVKM, per germline. V lost 11 bases and J 4 bases, leaving 11 bases between the germline ends. This CDR3 region has 11 residues. In DNA, the CDR3 is TGTGCCGTTCAACGGGGCACTGAAGCTTTCTTT. As protein: CAVQRGTEAFF. The full variable domain, its missing parts supplied by reference TRBV28 and TRBJ1-1, is DVKVTQSSRYLVKRTGEKVFLECVQDMDHENMFWYRQDPGLGLRLIYFSYDVKMKEKGDIPEGYSVSREKKERFSLILESASTNQTSMYLCAVQRGTEAFFGQGTRLTVV.

This clonotype was counted many times. The J gene is TRBJ1-1, the V gene TRBV2; 8 bases fit TRBD1. Losses at the gene ends were 0 bases for V and 0 bases for J; bases not matched to a gene: 3. The CDR3 length is 16 residues. Germline CDR1 SNHLY, CDR2 FYNNEI. The CDR3 region is CASSEAGQGLNTEAFF. The CDR3 DNA reads as TGTGCCAGCAGTGAAGCTGGACAGGGATTGAACACTGAAGCTTTCTTT. The variable domain in full, with the rest retrieved from reference TRBV2 and TRBJ1-1, is EPEVTQTPSHQVTQMGQEVILRCVPISNHLYFYWYRQILGQKVEFLVSFYNNEISEKSEIFDDQFSVERPDGSNFTLKIRSTKLEDSAMYFCASSEAGQGLNTEAFFGQGTRLTVV.

Ten or more counts support this clonotype. The rearrangement links TRBV14 to TRBJ1-6; no firm D call. Germline V lookup: CDR1 SGHDN, CDR2 FVKESK. The ends were cut back, 1 base at V and 7 bases at J, with 11 bases in the middle. The CDR3 has 15 amino acids. The CDR3 DNA follows: TGTGCCAGCAGCCAAGGTTTACAGAGAAATTCACCCCTCCACTTT. Its translation is CASSQGLQRNSPLHF. The entire variable domain, with the rest obtained from reference TRBV14 and TRBJ1-6, is as follows: EAGVTQFPSHSVIEKGQTVTLRCDPISGHDNLYWYRRVMGKEIKFLLHFVKESKQDESGMPNNRFLAERTGGTYSTLKVQPAELEDSGVYFCASSQGLQRNSPLHFGNGTRLTVT.

By share of the sample, this clonotype is large. The V and J genes are TRBV27 and TRBJ2-1, with D possibly being TRBD2 (7 bases). Germline CDR1 MNHEY, CDR2 SMNVEV (reference sequence). With 7 bases removed from V and 3 bases from J, the gap between germline ends came to 22 bases. The CDR3 is made up of 17 amino acids. CDR3 bases: TGTGCCAGCACCCTTGGTTCGGCGGGGGCGGGCTACAATGAGCAGTTCTTC. Its translation: CASTLGSAGAGYNEQFF.

By frequency in the sample, this clonotype is medium-sized. The chain employs TRBV7-9 and TRBJ2-3; the D is unclear. The CDR3 loop spans 12 amino acids. V gave up 4 bases and J gave up 2 bases, with 4 bases separating them. CDR1 is SEHNR, CDR2 FQNEAQ, per germline (reference sequence). The CDR3 protein is CASSSPTDTQYF. The DNA of the CDR3 is TGTGCCAGCAGCTCCCCCACAGATACGCAGTATTTT. Full variable domain (missing parts from reference TRBV7-9 and TRBJ2-3): DTGVSQNPRHKITKRGQNVTFRCDPISEHNRLYWYRQTLGQGPEFLTYFQNEAQLEKSRLLSDRFSAERPKGSFSTLEIQRTEQGDSAMYLCASSSPTDTQYFGPGTRLTVL.

This chain's CDR3 is CASSLVSTDTQYF. CDR3 bases: TGTGCCAGCAGCTTAGTTTCCACAGATACGCAGTATTTT. The chain carries TRBV11-3 and TRBJ2-3, with D unresolved. The CDR3 runs 13 residues. Germline values: CDR1 SGHNT, CDR2 YENEEA. V was pared by 1 base and J by 2 bases, with 4 bases between.

V gene TRBV4-3 combines with J gene TRBJ2-7, with 7 positions matching TRBD2. CDR1 and CDR2 from the germline V gene are LGHNA and YSLEER. V was clipped by 4 bases and J by 0 bases; unmatched bases: 15. The CDR3 runs to 18 residues. CDR3 loop: CASSPNLPGGTNSYEQYF. The DNA for the CDR3 is TGCGCCAGCAGCCCTAACCTCCCAGGCGGGACTAACTCCTACGAGCAGTACTTC.

The chain employs TRBV28 and TRBJ1-1; possibly TRBD1 for D (6 bases). Germline assignment: CDR1 MDHEN and CDR2 SYDVKM. V gave up 1 base and J gave up 3 bases, with 12 bases separating them. This CDR3 region has 15 residues. The CDR3 region has the DNA TGTGCCAGCAGTTTATATCGGGGGGCGGACACTGAAGCTTTCTTT. Translated: CASSLYRGADTEAFF.

This clonotype qualifies as medium-sized. The chain is built from TRBV6-6 and TRBJ1-5; maybe TRBD1 (5 bases). The CDR3 contains 13 residues. CDR1 and CDR2 (germline): MNHNY, SVGAGI (reference sequence). Trimming left V 7 bases short and J 6 bases short, with 13 bases between. CDR3 sequence reads: CASNPGHLQPQHF. CDR3 nucleotides: TGTGCCAGCAACCCAGGACATCTTCAGCCCCAGCATTTT.

Judged by abundance, this clonotype is medium-sized. This chain links TRBV7-9 with TRBJ1-2; D remains ambiguous. Deletions cut 1 base from V and 4 bases from J, with 10 bases between. Germline CDR1 reads SEHNR; CDR2 reads FQNEAQ (reference sequence). This CDR3 region has 14 residues. Here the CDR3 reads CASSLGASSYGYTF. The CDR3 DNA follows: TGTGCCAGCAGCTTAGGTGCTTCTAGCTATGGCTACACCTTC.

This clonotype is labeled medium-sized. This chain uses TRBV13 with TRBJ2-1, with TRBD1 matching over 9 bases. Germline values: CDR1 PRHDT, CDR2 FYEKMQ (reference sequence). Trimming at V came to 6 bases and at J to 6 bases, leaving 9 bases not matched to a gene. This CDR3 contains 15 residues. The CDR3 sequence is CASSPSGTGLNEQFF. The CDR3 nucleotides are TGTGCCAGCAGTCCTTCCGGGACAGGGCTCAATGAGCAGTTCTTC.